What follows describes a single TCR beta chain. The antigen remains unidentified. Sequencing used immunoSEQ multiplex PCR; TCRdb keeps in-frame clones, though not all of them. This repertoire shows about 15,000 clones, 82% found once; its top ten account for 30% to 35%. The unexposed donors gave CD4+ T cells in about 2010-2019, prior to COVID-19. CD4+ T cells were isolated from the cells after 10 days of culture. This CDR3 spans 15 amino acids. V lost 2 bases and J lost 1, with 10 bases in between. CDR1 is SGHRS and CDR2 is YFSETQ in the germline V gene. The record originates from a study of CD4 T cells in relation to SARS-CoV-2 and coronaviruses. As for the study in general: Negative control cultures got HIV-1 Nef peptides or no peptide. The HLA restriction of the shared crossreactive spike epitopes was mapped.

Sequencing was carried out using CD4+ T cells from PBMCs, cultured in vitro. The chain carries TRBV5-1 and TRBJ2-4; weak D call: TRBD2 (7 bases). The receptor comes from a human donor in good health. CDR3 in DNA: TGCGCCAGCAGCTTTCGGGGGGCGGCCAAAAACATTCAGTACTTC. Amino acid sequence: CASSFRGAAKNIQYF.